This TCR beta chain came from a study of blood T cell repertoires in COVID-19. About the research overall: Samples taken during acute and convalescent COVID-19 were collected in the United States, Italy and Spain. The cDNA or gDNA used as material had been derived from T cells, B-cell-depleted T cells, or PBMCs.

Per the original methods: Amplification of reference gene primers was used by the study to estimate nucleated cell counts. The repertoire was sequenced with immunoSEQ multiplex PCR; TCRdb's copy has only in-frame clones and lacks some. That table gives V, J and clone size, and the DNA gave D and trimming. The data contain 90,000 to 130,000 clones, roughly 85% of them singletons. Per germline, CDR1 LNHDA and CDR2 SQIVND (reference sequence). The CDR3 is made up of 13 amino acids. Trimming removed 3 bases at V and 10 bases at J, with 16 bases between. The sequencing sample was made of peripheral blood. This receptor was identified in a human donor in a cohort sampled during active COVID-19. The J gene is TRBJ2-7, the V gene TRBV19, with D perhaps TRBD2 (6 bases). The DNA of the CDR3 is TGTGCCAGTAGTATGGGCCGGGACTCTTACCAGTACTTC. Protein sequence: CASSMGRDSYQYF.